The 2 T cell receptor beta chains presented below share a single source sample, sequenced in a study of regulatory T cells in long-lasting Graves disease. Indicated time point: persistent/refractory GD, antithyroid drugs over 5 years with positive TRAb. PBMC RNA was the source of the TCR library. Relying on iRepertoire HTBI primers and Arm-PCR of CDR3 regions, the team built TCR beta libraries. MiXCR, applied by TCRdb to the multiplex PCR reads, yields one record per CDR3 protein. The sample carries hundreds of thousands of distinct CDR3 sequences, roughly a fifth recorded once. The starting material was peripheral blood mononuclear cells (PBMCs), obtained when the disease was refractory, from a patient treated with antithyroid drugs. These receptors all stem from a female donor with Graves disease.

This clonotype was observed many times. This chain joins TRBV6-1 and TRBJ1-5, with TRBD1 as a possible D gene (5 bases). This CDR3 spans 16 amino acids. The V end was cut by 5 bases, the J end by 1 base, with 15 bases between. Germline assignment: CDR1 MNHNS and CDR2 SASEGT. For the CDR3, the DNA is TGTGCCAGCAGTCGGGACCTTGATGGGAGCAATCAGCCCCAGCATTTT. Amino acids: CASSRDLDGSNQPQHF.

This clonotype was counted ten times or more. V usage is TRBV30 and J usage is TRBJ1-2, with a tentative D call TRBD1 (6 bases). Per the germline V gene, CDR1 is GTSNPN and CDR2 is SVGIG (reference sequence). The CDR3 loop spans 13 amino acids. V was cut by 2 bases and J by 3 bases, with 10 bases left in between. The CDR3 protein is CAWSTGTHYGYTF. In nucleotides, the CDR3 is TGTGCCTGGAGTACCGGGACACACTATGGCTACACCTTC.